This TCR beta chain was sequenced for a study of T cell repertoires in cytomegalovirus infection. Via MiXCR, TCRdb re-called the reads, giving one row per CDR3 protein. This sample has around 900,000 distinct CDR3 sequences; around 32% occur once, and the top ten carry roughly 13%. To note about this clonotype: Antigen specificity is unknown.

This TCR was sampled from a human donor in good health (CMV status not recorded). Some clones in this sample may be carry-over from other donors' samples. The sample here was cultured CD8+ T cells from PBMCs, taken from culture after CMV antigen stimulation.

In DNA, the CDR3 is TGTGCCAGCAGCATACCACCGGTCACCTACAATGAGCAGTTCTTC. It specifies CASSIPPVTYNEQFF. The gene calls are TRBV5-8 and TRBJ2-1; no clear D. Looked up from germline, CDR1 is SGHTS and CDR2 is YDEGEE. The CDR3 has 15 amino acids. Trimming removed 4 bases at V and 2 bases at J, with 13 bases between.